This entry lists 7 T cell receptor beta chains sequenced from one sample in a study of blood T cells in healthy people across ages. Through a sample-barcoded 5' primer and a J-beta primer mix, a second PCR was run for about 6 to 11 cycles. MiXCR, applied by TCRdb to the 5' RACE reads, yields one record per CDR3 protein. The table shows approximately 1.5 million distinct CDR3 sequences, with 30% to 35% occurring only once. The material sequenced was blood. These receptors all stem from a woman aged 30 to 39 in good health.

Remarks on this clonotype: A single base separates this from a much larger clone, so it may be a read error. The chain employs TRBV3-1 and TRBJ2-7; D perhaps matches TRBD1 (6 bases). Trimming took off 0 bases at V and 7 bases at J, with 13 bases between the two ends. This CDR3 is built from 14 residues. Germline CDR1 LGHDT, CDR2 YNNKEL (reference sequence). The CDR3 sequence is CASSQDRQRGEQYF. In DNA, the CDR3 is TGTGCCAGCAGCCAAGATAGGCAGAGGGGGGAGCAGTACTTC.

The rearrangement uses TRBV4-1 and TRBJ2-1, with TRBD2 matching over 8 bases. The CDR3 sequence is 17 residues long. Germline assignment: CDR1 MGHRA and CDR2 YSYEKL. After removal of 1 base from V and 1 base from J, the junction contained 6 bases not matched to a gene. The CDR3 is CASSQVNKRESYNEQFF. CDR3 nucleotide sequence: TGCGCCAGCAGCCAAGTAAATAAGCGGGAGTCCTACAATGAGCAGTTCTTC.

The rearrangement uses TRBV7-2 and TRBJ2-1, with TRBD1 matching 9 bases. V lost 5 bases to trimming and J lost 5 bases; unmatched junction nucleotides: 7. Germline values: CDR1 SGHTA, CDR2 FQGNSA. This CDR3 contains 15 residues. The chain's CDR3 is CASSHDRGSHNEQFF. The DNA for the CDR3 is TGTGCCAGCAGCCACGACAGGGGGTCCCACAATGAGCAGTTCTTC.

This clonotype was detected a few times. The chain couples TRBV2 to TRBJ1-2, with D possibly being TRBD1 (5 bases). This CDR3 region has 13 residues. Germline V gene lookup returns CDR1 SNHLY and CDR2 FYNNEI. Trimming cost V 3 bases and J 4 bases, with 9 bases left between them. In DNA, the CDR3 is TGTGCCAGCAGTGACCGGGGGTTCTATGGCTACACCTTC. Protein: CASSDRGFYGYTF.

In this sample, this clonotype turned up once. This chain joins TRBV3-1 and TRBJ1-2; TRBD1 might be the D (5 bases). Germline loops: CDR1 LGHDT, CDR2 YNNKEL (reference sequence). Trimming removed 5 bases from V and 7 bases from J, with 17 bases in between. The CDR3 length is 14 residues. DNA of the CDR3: TGTGCCAGCAGCAAGACCGGGACGTCAGGTGGCTACACCTTC. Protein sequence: CASSKTGTSGGYTF.

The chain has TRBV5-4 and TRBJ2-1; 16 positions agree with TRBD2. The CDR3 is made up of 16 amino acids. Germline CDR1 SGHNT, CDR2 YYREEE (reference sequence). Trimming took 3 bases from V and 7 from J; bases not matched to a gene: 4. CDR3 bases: TGTGCCAGCAGCTGGGGACTAGCGGGAGGGCCAAATGAGCAGTTCTTC. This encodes CASSWGLAGGPNEQFF.

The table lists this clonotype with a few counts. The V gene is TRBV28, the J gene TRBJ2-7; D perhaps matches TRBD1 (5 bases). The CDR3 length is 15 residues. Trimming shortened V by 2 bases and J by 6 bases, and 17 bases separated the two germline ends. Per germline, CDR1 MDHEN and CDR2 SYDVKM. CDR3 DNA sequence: TGTGCCAGCAGTTTACTCCTAGACAGTCAAAGCGAGCAGTACTTC. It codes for CASSLLLDSQSEQYF.